These T cell receptor beta chains were read from a single sample in a study of control samples from healthy donors and cancer patients. Only in-frame clones appear in the TCRdb table, and some are missing; sequencing was by immunoSEQ multiplex PCR. In the table there are some 140,000 clones, more than 85% of which are singletons. Source material: blood. The receptors derive from a woman aged 25 to 39 in good health. Both conserved end residues are part of each CDR3. The D gene is left open where the match is weak. The size of a clone is reported for some rows only, either as once, few or many, or as a class for expanded clones.

clone_size	v_call	j_call	d_call	cdr3_nt	cdr3_aa
.	TRBV30	TRBJ2-5	TRBD2	TGTGCCTGGGAGAGCGGGAGGGGGCAAGAGACCCAGTACTTC	CAWESGRGQETQYF
.	TRBV7-9	TRBJ1-3	.	TGTGCCAGCAGCCCAAGGGACACCCGGGCTAATAGGTCTGGAAACACCATATATTTT	CASSPRDTRANRSGNTIYF
.	TRBV10-3	TRBJ1-1	.	TGTGCCATCAGTGACTACAGGGACACTGAAGCTTTCTTT	CAISDYRDTEAFF
.	TRBV30	TRBJ1-2	.	TGTGCCTGGACGCCCCCGGGTCCAAACTATGGCTACACCTTC	CAWTPPGPNYGYTF
.	TRBV29-1	TRBJ2-2	TRBD2	TGCAGCGTTGCTACTAGCGGGAGAACCGGGGAGCTGTTTTTT	CSVATSGRTGELFF
.	TRBV7-2	TRBJ2-1	.	TGTGCCAGCAGCTTATACGATGAGCAGTTCTTC	CASSLYDEQFF
.	TRBV7-3	TRBJ2-3	TRBD2	TGTGCCAGCAGCTTAGGGTTGTCTAGCGGGAGAGGTACGCAGTATTTT	CASSLGLSSGRGTQYF
.	TRBV9	TRBJ2-2	TRBD2	TGTGCCAGCAGCGTCCTCACTAGCGGGAGGCGTACCGGGGAGCTGTTTTTT	CASSVLTSGRRTGELFF
.	TRBV5-1	TRBJ2-3	.	TGCGCCAGCAGCCTGACCGCAGTGGATACGCAGTATTTT	CASSLTAVDTQYF
.	TRBV24-1	TRBJ1-2	.	TGTGCCACCAGTGATCTATACGGACACGGGGGTGGCTACACCTTC	CATSDLYGHGGGYTF
.	TRBV5-4	TRBJ2-5	TRBD1	TGTGCCAGCAGCGCAAGGACAGGGGGTGGGGAGACCCAGTACTTC	CASSARTGGGETQYF
.	TRBV7-2	TRBJ2-5	TRBD1	TGTGCCAGCAGCTTAACCCAGGGGGCGATCGGAGAGACCCAGTACTTC	CASSLTQGAIGETQYF
.	TRBV6-5	TRBJ1-2	TRBD1	TGTGCCAGCAGTTACGAAGGACAGGGCTATGGCTACACCTTC	CASSYEGQGYGYTF
.	TRBV15	TRBJ2-5	TRBD1	TGTGCCACCAGCAGACAATACAGGGGAGAAGAGACCCAGTACTTC	CATSRQYRGEETQYF
.	TRBV28	TRBJ1-4	.	TGTGCCAGCAGTTCCACCCCGGAGAAACTGTTTTTT	CASSSTPEKLFF
.	TRBV28	TRBJ1-5	.	TGTGCCAGCAGCCGCGACAGTATGGGCAATCAGCCCCAGCATTTT	CASSRDSMGNQPQHF
.	TRBV27	TRBJ2-7	TRBD1	TGTGCCAGCAGTCCAATACAGGGGGCGCTGGTGCAGTACTTC	CASSPIQGALVQYF
.	TRBV6-5	TRBJ1-1	.	TGTGCCAGCAGCCGAGGGGCGGGGTACACTGAAGCTTTCTTT	CASSRGAGYTEAFF
.	TRBV18	TRBJ2-7	TRBD1	TGTGCCAGCTCACAGGGACAGACCTACGAGCAGTACTTC	CASSQGQTYEQYF
.	TRBV29-1	TRBJ2-1	TRBD2	TGCAGCGTGGGAGGGGCTACTAGCGGGAGATACACGGATGAGCAGTTCTTC	CSVGGATSGRYTDEQFF
.	TRBV2	TRBJ2-5	TRBD1	TGTGCCAGCAGTGAAAGGACAGGGCAAGAGACCCAGTACTTC	CASSERTGQETQYF
few	TRBV2	TRBJ1-5	.	TGTGCCAGCAGGGAACCGGGACGGGGAGGATATAGCAATCAGCCCCAGCATTTT	CASREPGRGGYSNQPQHF
.	TRBV6-1	TRBJ2-1	.	TGTGCCAGCAGTGACCGCGGGATAGTTTACAATGAGCAGTTCTTC	CASSDRGIVYNEQFF
.	TRBV29-1	TRBJ2-5	TRBD1	TGCAGCGTTGAAGGGAGCCGGGACAGGGGCCAAGAGACCCAGTACTTC	CSVEGSRDRGQETQYF
.	TRBV6-2/TRBV6-3	TRBJ2-7	.	TGTGCCAGCAGTACGGACACGAATTACGAGCAGTACTTC	CASSTDTNYEQYF
once	TRBV5-4	TRBJ2-1	TRBD2	TGTGCCAGCAGCATAACTAGCGGGTACAATGAGCAGTTCTTC	CASSITSGYNEQFF
few	TRBV21-1	TRBJ1-2	.	TGTGCCAGCAGCAAAGATGGGCCGGACAGGGGGCGCGACTATGGCTACACCTTC	CASSKDGPDRGRDYGYTF
.	TRBV4-2	TRBJ1-1	.	TGTGCCAGCAGCCAAGAAGCGGGGGCGGCTGAAGCTTTCTTT	CASSQEAGAAEAFF
.	TRBV10-3	TRBJ1-3	TRBD1	TGTGCCATCAGTGCGGGACAGACCTTGGAGGGCACCATATATTTT	CAISAGQTLEGTIYF
.	TRBV6-1	TRBJ1-2	.	TGTGCCAGCAGTGAAGCTTCCTTGGGAGGGTACGGCTACACCTTC	CASSEASLGGYGYTF
.	TRBV3-1/TRBV3-2	TRBJ1-2	.	TGTGCCAGCAGCCCGCCGGGGAGGGAAACTAACTATGGCTACACCTTC	CASSPPGRETNYGYTF
.	TRBV29-1	TRBJ1-5	TRBD1	TGCAGCGTTGAACAGGGGGTCGGGCAGCCCCAGCATTTT	CSVEQGVGQPQHF
.	TRBV3-1/TRBV3-2	TRBJ2-3	.	TGTGCCAGCAGCCAAGATCGGGGGCCCTCCACAGATACGCAGTATTTT	CASSQDRGPSTDTQYF
.	TRBV6-5	TRBJ1-6	.	TGTGCCAGCATCGGACAGACCGATTCACCCCTCCACTTT	CASIGQTDSPLHF
.	TRBV20-1	TRBJ2-3	.	TGCAGTGCTAGTTCGGGGGCGCGAAGCACAGATACGCAGTATTTT	CSASSGARSTDTQYF
few	TRBV15	TRBJ2-7	TRBD1	TGTGCCACCAGCACAACCTCCTGGGACAGGGGGTTTCACGAGCAGTACTTC	CATSTTSWDRGFHEQYF
.	TRBV7-2	TRBJ1-4	.	TGTGCCAGCAGCCGTCGGGAGCCGGGGGAAAAACTGTTTTTT	CASSRREPGEKLFF
.	TRBV30	TRBJ2-7	TRBD1	TGTGCCTGGAGGGGAACACAGGGGGGCGAGCAGTACTTC	CAWRGTQGGEQYF
.	TRBV19	TRBJ1-4	.	TGTGCCAGTAGTATTCTTGGTGAAAAACTGTTTTTT	CASSILGEKLFF
.	TRBV15	TRBJ2-3	.	TGTGCCACCAGCCCGGTAACTAGATGGGATACGCAGTATTTT	CATSPVTRWDTQYF
.	TRBV2	TRBJ2-2	TRBD1	TGTGCCAGCAATCAACAGGGGGCGAACACCGGGGAGCTGTTTTTT	CASNQQGANTGELFF